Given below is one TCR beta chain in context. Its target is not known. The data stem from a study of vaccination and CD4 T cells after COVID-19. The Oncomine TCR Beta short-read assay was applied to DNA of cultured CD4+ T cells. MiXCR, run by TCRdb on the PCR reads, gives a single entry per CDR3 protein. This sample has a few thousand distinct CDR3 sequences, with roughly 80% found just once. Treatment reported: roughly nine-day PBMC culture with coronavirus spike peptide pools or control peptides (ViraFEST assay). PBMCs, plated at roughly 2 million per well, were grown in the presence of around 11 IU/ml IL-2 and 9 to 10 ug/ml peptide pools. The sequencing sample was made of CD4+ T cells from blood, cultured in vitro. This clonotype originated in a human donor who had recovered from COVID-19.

The CDR3 loop is CSAFEYNSPLHF. In DNA form, the CDR3 reads TGCAGTGCGTTTGAATATAATTCACCCCTCCACTTT. J is TRBJ1-6 and V is TRBV20-1; no firm D call. The germline V gene has CDR1 DFQATT and CDR2 SNEGSKA (reference sequence). V was trimmed by 6 bases and J by 4 bases, leaving 7 bases between them. This CDR3 is built from 12 residues.